This TCR beta chain was captured in a study of blood T cell repertoires in COVID-19 (dated by TCRdb to about 2020). Study-wide context: Collaborator samples came from the United States, Italy and Spain and covered acute and convalescent phases of COVID-19. The material from the prospective study consisted of cDNA or gDNA derived from T cells, B-cell-depleted T cells, or PBMCs. Subjects who had been exposed to COVID-19, were actively infected with it, or had recovered from it provided the deeply sampled blood TCRbeta repertoires that made up the dataset. The repertoires were made available in a free public database intended to serve as a resource for research on the immune response to SARS-CoV-2. Samples were obtained from the ongoing ImmuneRACE study (first 160 participants) and from over a thousand subjects provided by 6 global collaborators. The sample metadata nearly always contained a de-identified subject ID, COVID-19 status, age in years and sex. Where available, HLA class I and class II types were taken from metadata supplied by the sample provider and were not determined by assay-based typing. Study-wide conclusions, independent of this receptor: How much clinical and demographic metadata was included differed by source and by participant, and the metadata was provided uncurated.

TCRbeta CDR3 regions were amplified from genomic DNA using the immunoSEQ Assay, a bias-controlled multiplex PCR. Per the source publication's procedure: Within the assay, amplification of reference gene primers was used to estimate how many nucleated cells each sample contained. Sequence reads were collapsed and filtered to measure the absolute abundance of every unique TCRbeta CDR3 rearrangement. For each sample, productive Simpson clonality was calculated by taking the square root of Simpson's diversity index across productive rearrangements. TCRdb carries this immuneACCESS record with in-frame sequences only. Its versions omit some clonotypes, under half of them owing to an unresolved V gene in the studies checked, with the rest unexplained. V and J calls and clone size are those listed in that table; D and trimming were worked out from the DNA. The sample records more than 200,000 clones, roughly nine tenths of which are singletons. The ten biggest clones cover approximately 1.8% of the sample.

The trim is 0 bases for V and 7 bases for J, with a gap of 16 bases between the germline ends. The germline V gene supplies CDR1 SGHRS and CDR2 YFSETQ. Measured from the cysteine to the phenylalanine, the CDR3 is 15 residues long. CDR3 DNA only is kept here, 45 bases in frame from base 1. Collaborating institutions collected whole blood in K2EDTA tubes following their own protocols. For TCRbeta analysis, collaborator samples were shipped as frozen whole blood, as isolated PBMCs, or as DNA extracted from either sample type. Of note for this clone: What this receptor recognizes is not known. Base qualities were left out, and no much larger clone turns up one base away.

The sample comprised peripheral blood. The chain couples TRBV5-1 to TRBJ1-1, with no confidently assigned D gene. The source is a man in his 70s with acute or convalescent COVID-19. The CDR3 in this case is CASSLGGSHGGEAFF. The DNA sequence is TGCGCCAGCAGCTTGGGCGGGTCCCATGGTGGTGAAGCTTTCTTT.